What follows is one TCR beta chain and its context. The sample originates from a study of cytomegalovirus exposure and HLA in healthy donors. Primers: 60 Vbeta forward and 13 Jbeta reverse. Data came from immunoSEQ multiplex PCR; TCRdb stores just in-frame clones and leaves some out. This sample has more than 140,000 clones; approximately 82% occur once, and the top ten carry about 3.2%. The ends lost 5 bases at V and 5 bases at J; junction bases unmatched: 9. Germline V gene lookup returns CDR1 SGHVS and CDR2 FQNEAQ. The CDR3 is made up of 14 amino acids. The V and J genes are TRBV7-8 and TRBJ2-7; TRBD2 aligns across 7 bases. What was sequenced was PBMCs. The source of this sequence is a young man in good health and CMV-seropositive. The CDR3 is CASSPGGSSDEQYF. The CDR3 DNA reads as TGTGCCAGCAGCCCCGGCGGGAGTAGCGACGAGCAGTACTTC. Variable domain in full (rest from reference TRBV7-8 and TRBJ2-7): GAGVSQSPRYKVAKRGQDVALRCDPISGHVSLFWYQQALGQGPEFLTYFQNEAQLDKSGLPSDRFFAERPEGSVSTLKIQRTQQEDSAVYLCASSPGGSSDEQYFGPGTRLTVT.